This T cell receptor (beta chain) was sequenced for a study of vaccination effects on CD4 cells after COVID-19. As concerns this clone: Its antigen is still unknown.

The CDR3 is 14 residues long. Looked up from germline, CDR1 is MNHEY and CDR2 is SVGAGI. V was cut by 0 bases and J by 6 bases, with 12 bases left in between. ViraFEST assay sequencing came after antigen-specific CD4+ T cells were expanded with viral peptide pools. The culture ran for 10 days, and then CD4+ T cells were isolated. Vaccine recipients lacked prior SARS-CoV-2 infection and had negative nucleocapsid antibodies. PBMC were cultured at approximately 2 million per well with 10 IU/ml IL-2 and around 9.4 ug/ml peptides. Sequenced by immunoSEQ multiplex PCR; TCRdb stores in-frame clones only, minus some. Here the sample spans 20,000 to 25,000 clones, 55% to 75% being singletons. Whole-study findings and limits: Marked clonal contraction was seen late after vaccination (in both infection- and vaccine-induced clones). There were few convalescent patients in the study and no early post-infection timepoints. Common cold coronaviruses were cross-recognized by only 1 of 255 vaccine-induced clones in healthy vaccinees.

The V gene is TRBV6-5, the J gene TRBJ2-7, with D unresolved. The sample consisted of CD4+ T cells from PBMCs cultured with HCoV-NL63 spike peptides, taken before COVID-19 vaccination. This clonotype was obtained from a human donor who received a COVID-19 vaccine. DNA for the CDR3: TGTGCCAGCAGTTACTCGATCATCAGAGCCGAGCAGTACTTC. Encoded protein: CASSYSIIRAEQYF.